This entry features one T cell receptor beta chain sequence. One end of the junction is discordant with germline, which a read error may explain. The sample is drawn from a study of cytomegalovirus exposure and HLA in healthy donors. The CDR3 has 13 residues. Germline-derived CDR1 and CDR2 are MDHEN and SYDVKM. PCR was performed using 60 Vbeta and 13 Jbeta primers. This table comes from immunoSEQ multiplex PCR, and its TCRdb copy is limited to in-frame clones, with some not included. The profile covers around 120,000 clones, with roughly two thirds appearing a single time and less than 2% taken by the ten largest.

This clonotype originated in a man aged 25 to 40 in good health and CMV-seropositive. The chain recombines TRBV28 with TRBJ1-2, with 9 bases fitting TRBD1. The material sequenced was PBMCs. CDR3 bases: TGTGCCAGCAGTATCAGTTGGGACAGGGTACCCTCCTTC. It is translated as CASSISWDRVPSF.